The clone carrying this T cell receptor (beta chain) has a handful of counts. The data belong to a study of blood T cell repertoires in COVID-19. Study details: Sources were T cells, B-cell-depleted T cells, or PBMCs; the material itself was cDNA or gDNA.

Using immunoSEQ multiplex PCR, the repertoire was profiled, and TCRdb retains in-frame clones only, with some absent. This sample has 250,000 to 300,000 clones, with 70% to 90% found just once. This CDR3 has 15 residues. Trimming removed 2 bases at V and 4 bases at J, with 13 bases between. Germline V lookup: CDR1 SGHTS, CDR2 YDEGEE. This TCR derives from a woman in her seventies with acute or convalescent COVID-19. Sequenced material: peripheral blood. The chain links TRBV5-8 to TRBJ2-1; D is unresolved. The DNA for the CDR3 is TGTGCCAGCAGCTTCTCACAGAGATTATACAATGAGCAGTTCTTC. Amino acids: CASSFSQRLYNEQFF.